These 11 T cell receptor beta chains came from one sample sequenced in a study of lymphopenia after photon versus proton radiotherapy. Libraries were prepared by immunoSEQ multiplex PCR; TCRdb keeps only in-frame clonotypes and omits some of them. The sample records about 160,000 clones, roughly nine tenths being singletons. The specimen was peripheral blood, collected from a patient treated with photon-based radiotherapy. Receptor source: a middle-aged man with gastric cancer.

This chain links TRBV18 with TRBJ2-1, with D perhaps matching TRBD1 (6 bases). This CDR3 contains 15 residues. Germline CDR1 and CDR2: KGHSH and LQKENI. V was shortened by 2 bases and J by 2 bases, with 10 bases between the two germline ends. The CDR3 DNA reads as TGTGCCAGCTCACCAGGACAGCCAACCTACAATGAGCAGTTCTTC. It encodes CASSPGQPTYNEQFF.

The rearrangement joins TRBV27 to TRBJ2-5, with 10 bases that match TRBD1. This CDR3 contains 16 residues. J gave up 2 bases and V 4 bases, and 7 bases lay outside the gene matches. Germline lookup yields CDR1 MNHEY and CDR2 SMNVEV (reference sequence). CDR3 amino acids: CASSSGTGVLQETQYF. CDR3 DNA: TGTGCCAGCAGTTCAGGGACAGGGGTCCTACAAGAGACCCAGTACTTC.

In its sample, this clone was seen a few times. The chain employs TRBV19 and TRBJ1-1; D might be TRBD1 (6 bases). The CDR3 runs 13 residues. Germline CDR1 LNHDA, CDR2 SQIVND (reference sequence). V was clipped by 10 bases and J by 1 base, with 13 bases between them. For the CDR3, the DNA is TGTGCCACGAGACCGACAGGGAACACTGAAGCTTTCTTT. It is translated as CATRPTGNTEAFF.

The J gene is TRBJ2-7, the V gene TRBV28; 11 nucleotides agree with TRBD2. There are 15 residues in the CDR3. The germline V gene has CDR1 MDHEN and CDR2 SYDVKM. The junction had 12 bases not matched to a gene; V was cut back by 9 bases and J by 5 bases. CDR3 in amino acids: CASVAGGEVENEQYF. As DNA, the CDR3 is TGTGCCAGTGTAGCGGGGGGGGAGGTTGAAAACGAGCAGTACTTC.

This sequence joins TRBV5-1 and TRBJ2-5, with D possibly TRBD1 on 6 matching bases. This CDR3 comprises 15 residues. The germline gives CDR1 SGHRS, CDR2 YFSETQ. V was clipped by 4 bases and J by 0 bases, with 13 bases between them. The chain's CDR3 is CASSPTGQNQETQYF. DNA of the CDR3: TGCGCCAGCAGCCCAACGGGACAAAACCAAGAGACCCAGTACTTC.

The chain carries TRBV18 and TRBJ1-3; unclear D gene. The CDR3 contains 13 residues. V lost 1 base to trimming and J lost 4 bases, with 5 bases between them. CDR1 and CDR2 (germline): KGHSH, LQKENI. The CDR3 is CASSPRGGNTIYF. CDR3 sequence (DNA): TGTGCCAGCTCACCACGCGGCGGAAACACCATATATTTT.

As to this clone: Different DNA sequences within this sample yield the same CDR3. The chain recombines TRBV20-1 with TRBJ1-1; weak D call: TRBD1 (5 bases). This CDR3 has 11 residues. Germline V gene lookup returns CDR1 DFQATT and CDR2 SNEGSKA (reference sequence). Trimming removed 3 bases from V and 8 bases from J, with 10 bases in between. CDR3 amino acids: CSASGGTEAFF. CDR3 coding DNA: TGCAGTGCTAGCGGGGGTACGGAAGCTTTCTTT.

The chain has TRBV28 and TRBJ2-1, with D tentatively TRBD1 or TRBD2 (5 bases each). There are 13 residues in the CDR3. Trimming took off 6 bases at V and 15 bases at J, with 21 bases between the two ends. The V gene's germline CDR1 is MDHEN and CDR2 SYDVKM. The CDR3 here is CASRSPKGESSFF. Written as DNA, the CDR3 is TGTGCCAGCAGGAGTCCAAAAGGGGAGAGTTCGTTCTTC.

This clone showed up just once. V gene TRBV2 combines with J gene TRBJ1-5; TRBD1 aligns across 7 bases. Unmatched junction bases numbered 7, after V lost 7 bases and J lost 4 bases. From germline, CDR1 is SNHLY and CDR2 FYNNEI. The CDR3 contains 14 residues. The CDR3 reads CASTRQGQNQPQHF. The CDR3 bases are TGTGCCAGCACAAGACAGGGACAAAATCAGCCCCAGCATTTT.

The chain links TRBV5-4 to TRBJ2-7; 10 bases line up with TRBD2. The CDR3 length is 15 residues. Germline V CDR1 and CDR2: SGHNT, YYREEE (reference sequence). The J segment lost 5 bases and the V segment lost 4 bases, leaving 9 bases of the junction unmatched. CDR3 coding DNA: TGTGCCAGCAGCCCCAAATCTAGCGGGAGTGACGAGCAGTACTTC. Translation gives CASSPKSSGSDEQYF.

The J gene is TRBJ1-1, the V gene TRBV6-5; D perhaps matches TRBD1 (6 bases). Germline assignment: CDR1 MNHEY and CDR2 SVGAGI. Trimming left V 6 bases short and J 9 bases short, with 20 bases between. The CDR3 consists of 14 residues. CDR3: CASRPLYREIKAFF. CDR3 DNA: TGTGCCAGCAGACCCTTATACAGGGAAATTAAAGCTTTCTTT.